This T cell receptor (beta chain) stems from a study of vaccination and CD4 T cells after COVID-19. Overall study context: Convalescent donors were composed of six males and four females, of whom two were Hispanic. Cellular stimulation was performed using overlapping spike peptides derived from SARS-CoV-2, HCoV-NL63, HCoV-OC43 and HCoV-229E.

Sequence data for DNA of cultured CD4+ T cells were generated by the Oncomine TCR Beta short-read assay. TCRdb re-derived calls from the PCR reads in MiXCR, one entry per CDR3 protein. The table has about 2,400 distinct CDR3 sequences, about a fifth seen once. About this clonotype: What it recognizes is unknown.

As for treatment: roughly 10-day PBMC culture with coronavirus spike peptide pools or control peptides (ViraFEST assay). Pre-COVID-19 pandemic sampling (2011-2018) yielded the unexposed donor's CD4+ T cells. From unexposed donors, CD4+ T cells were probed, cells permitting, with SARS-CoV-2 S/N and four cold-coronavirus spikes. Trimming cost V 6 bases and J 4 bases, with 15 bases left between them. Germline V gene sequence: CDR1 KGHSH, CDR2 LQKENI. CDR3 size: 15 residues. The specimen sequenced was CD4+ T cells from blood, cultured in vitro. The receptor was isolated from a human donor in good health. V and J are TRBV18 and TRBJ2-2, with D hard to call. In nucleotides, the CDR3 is TGTGCCAGCTCGCCCGTCGCACAACGCACCGGGGAGCTGTTTTTT. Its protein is CASSPVAQRTGELFF. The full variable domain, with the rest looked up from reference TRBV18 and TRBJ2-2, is NAGVMQNPRHLVRRRGQEARLRCSPMKGHSHVYWYRQLPEEGLKFMVYLQKENIIDESGMPKERFSAEFPKEGPSILRIQQVVRGDSAAYFCASSPVAQRTGELFFGEGSRLTVL.